Listed here are 26 T cell receptor beta chains from one sample, sequenced in a study of cytotoxic CD8 clonotypes in ibrutinib-treated CLL. The method was immunoSEQ multiplex PCR; TCRdb's version includes in-frame clones alone and lacks a portion of them. The table has approximately 67,000 clones, about 84% seen once. This specimen was PBMCs, taken at disease progression, from a patient treated with ibrutinib. The receptors originated from a human donor with chronic lymphocytic leukemia.

Here the CDR3 DNA reads TGTGCCAGCAGTTACTCGGGGCAAAACTATAATTCACCCCTCCACTTT. Amino acids: CASSYSGQNYNSPLHF. The chain uses TRBV6-6 and TRBJ1-6; weak D call: TRBD1 (5 bases). CDR1 and CDR2 from the germline V gene are MNHNY and SVGAGI (reference sequence). V lost 0 bases to trimming and J lost 3 bases, with 9 bases between them. CDR3 size: 16 residues.

The chain joins TRBV28 to TRBJ1-1; TRBD1 is a possible D gene (5 bases). Trimming shortened V by 5 bases and J by 8 bases, and 15 bases separated the two germline ends. The CDR3 spans 13 residues. Per the germline V gene, CDR1 is MDHEN and CDR2 is SYDVKM. This chain's CDR3 is CASSPGLSLEAFF. The CDR3 DNA is TGTGCCAGCAGTCCAGGGCTCTCTTTGGAAGCTTTCTTT. Filled out from reference TRBV28 and TRBJ1-1, the complete variable domain reads DVKVTQSSRYLVKRTGEKVFLECVQDMDHENMFWYRQDPGLGLRLIYFSYDVKMKEKGDIPEGYSVSREKKERFSLILESASTNQTSMYLCASSPGLSLEAFFGQGTRLTVV.

This chain joins TRBV11-1 and TRBJ1-1; 10 bases line up with TRBD1. CDR1 and CDR2 (germline): SGHAT, FQDESV (reference sequence). J lost 6 bases, V lost 5 bases, and 6 bases had no gene match. There are 14 residues in the CDR3. Here the CDR3 reads CASSHRDRGAEAFF. CDR3 DNA: TGTGCCAGCAGCCATCGGGACAGGGGCGCTGAAGCTTTCTTT.

The chain links TRBV6-5 to TRBJ1-1, with 8 bases matching TRBD1. Losses at the gene ends were 10 bases for V and 0 bases for J; bases not matched to a gene: 10. In germline, CDR1 is MNHEY, CDR2 SVGAGI. The CDR3 totals 15 residues. The CDR3 DNA is TGTGCCACCCACAGGACAGGGATTATGAACACTGAAGCTTTCTTT. Translation: CATHRTGIMNTEAFF.

In DNA, the CDR3 is TGTGCCAGCAAACCGACAGGCCCTCAAGGGGCCCAGTACTTC. Translated, it gives CASKPTGPQGAQYF. The chain has TRBV2 and TRBJ2-5, with a possible D match to TRBD1 (6 bases). Germline assignment: CDR1 SNHLY and CDR2 FYNNEI. The V and J ends lost 7 bases and 9 bases respectively, with 21 bases between them. The length of the CDR3 is 14 residues.

This rearrangement joins TRBV9 to TRBJ1-3; no reliable D call. The germline V and J ends were trimmed by 2 bases and 0 bases, with 6 bases remaining between them. CDR3 length equals 14 residues. CDR1 and CDR2 (germline): SGDLS, YYNGEE. As DNA, the CDR3 is TGTGCCAGCAGCGTGGCAAGCTCTGGAAACACCATATATTTT. Protein: CASSVASSGNTIYF.

This clone was detected only a few times. The chain carries TRBV10-2 and TRBJ2-7; 10 nucleotides agree with TRBD1. The CDR3 length is 21 residues. The germline gives CDR1 WSHSY, CDR2 SAAADI. V was clipped by 6 bases and J by 0 bases; unmatched bases: 23. CDR3: CASRLGGYIPNWTGGSYEQYF. As DNA, the CDR3 is TGCGCCAGCAGACTCGGTGGGTATATCCCTAACTGGACAGGGGGCTCCTACGAGCAGTACTTC.

The rearrangement uses TRBV5-8 and TRBJ2-4, with a possible D match to TRBD1 (6 bases). Trimming removed 4 bases at V and 0 bases at J, with 14 bases between. The CDR3 is made up of 16 amino acids. Germline V gene lookup returns CDR1 SGHTS and CDR2 YDEGEE. The CDR3 reads CASSPRQELAKNIQYF. For the CDR3, the DNA is TGTGCCAGCAGCCCAAGACAGGAATTAGCCAAAAACATTCAGTACTTC.

This rearrangement joins TRBV7-9 to TRBJ2-3, with 8 bases matching TRBD1. Germline trimming cut 5 bases from V and 3 bases from J; bases unmatched to any gene: 10. Looked up from germline, CDR1 is SEHNR and CDR2 is FQNEAQ (reference sequence). The CDR3 is 16 amino acids. CDR3 protein: CASSPSGDRLTDTQYF. The DNA for the CDR3 is TGTGCCAGCAGCCCTAGTGGGGACAGGTTAACAGATACGCAGTATTTT.

The V gene is TRBV5-1, the J gene TRBJ1-3, with unresolved D. V gave up 0 bases and J gave up 4 bases, with 11 bases separating them. Germline V gene sequence: CDR1 SGHRS, CDR2 YFSETQ. The CDR3 runs 15 residues. This chain's CDR3 is CASSLASQRGNTIYF. CDR3 nucleotide sequence: TGCGCCAGCAGCTTGGCCTCTCAGAGAGGAAACACCATATATTTT.

V gene TRBV5-3 combines with J gene TRBJ2-3; 15 bases line up with TRBD2. TRBV5-3 is assigned to the ORF class and has an uncertain function. The CDR3 loop spans 17 amino acids. With 1 base clipped from V and 5 bases from J, the junction kept 5 bases outside the gene matches. The DNA of the CDR3 is TGTGCCAGAAGCTTGAAGGGACTAGCGGGGGGTATAGATACGCAGTATTTT. It codes for CARSLKGLAGGIDTQYF.

This chain links TRBV4-2 with TRBJ2-1; D may be TRBD2 (6 bases). V gave up 4 bases and J gave up 3 bases, with 10 bases separating them. The V gene's germline CDR1 is LGHNA and CDR2 YNFKEQ. CDR3 length equals 14 residues. This CDR3 is CASSPSGLYNEQFF. The CDR3 DNA reads as TGTGCCAGCAGCCCGTCGGGACTCTACAATGAGCAGTTCTTC.

The V and J genes are TRBV30 and TRBJ2-6; no clear D gene. V gave up 6 bases and J gave up 0 bases, with 9 bases separating them. The CDR3 has 14 amino acids. Germline-derived CDR1 and CDR2 are GTSNPN and SVGIG (reference sequence). The CDR3 coding sequence is TGTGCCTGCTCGAGTCGCTCTGGGGCCAACGTCCTGACTTTC. Amino acid sequence: CACSSRSGANVLTF.

The rearrangement links TRBV5-1 to TRBJ2-5, with no clear D. Germline CDR1 is SGHRS and CDR2 is YFSETQ. V dropped 4 bases and J dropped 1 base, with 8 bases sitting between them. This CDR3 is 13 amino acids long. The CDR3 region has the DNA TGCGCCAGCAGCCACCCGGGCCAAGAGACCCAGTACTTC. Protein product: CASSHPGQETQYF.

The V and J genes are TRBV19 and TRBJ2-5, with D tentatively TRBD2 (7 bases). CDR3 length equals 13 residues. Germline assignment: CDR1 LNHDA and CDR2 SQIVND (reference sequence). V dropped 8 bases and J dropped 5 bases, with 15 bases sitting between them. The CDR3 loop reads CASSRGAGETQYF. The DNA for the CDR3 is TGTGCCAGTTCACGGGGGGCTGGGGAGACCCAGTACTTC.

This clone occurred a few times. CDR3 bases: TGCGCCAGCAGCCAAGATGGTAGCGGGGGGTCGGAGACCCAGTACTTC. Translated: CASSQDGSGGSETQYF. J is TRBJ2-5 and V is TRBV4-1, with 10 bases matching TRBD2. Germline V gives CDR1 MGHRA, CDR2 YSYEKL. Losses at the gene ends were 0 bases for V and 5 bases for J; bases not matched to a gene: 6. This CDR3 has 16 amino acids.

The CDR3 DNA is TGTGCCAGCAGCGCGTCGAACACTGAAGCTTTCTTT. It codes for CASSASNTEAFF. This chain uses TRBV5-4 with TRBJ1-1, with D uncertain. V lost 4 bases and J 1 base, leaving 5 bases between the germline ends. CDR1 is SGHNT, CDR2 YYREEE, per germline (reference sequence). The CDR3 runs 12 residues.

The chain couples TRBV6-1 to TRBJ1-2; tentative D call: TRBD1 (5 bases). Trimming shortened V by 3 bases and J by 5 bases, and 16 bases separated the two germline ends. CDR3 size: 15 residues. Germline values: CDR1 MNHNS, CDR2 SASEGT. CDR3 loop: CASSDPGGSYYGYTF. DNA for the CDR3: TGTGCCAGCAGTGACCCGGGGGGGTCTTATTATGGCTACACCTTC.

The chain uses TRBV4-2 and TRBJ2-7; D not resolved. This CDR3 contains 15 residues. Germline lookup yields CDR1 LGHNA and CDR2 YNFKEQ. V lost 0 bases and J lost 4, with 13 bases in between. The DNA for the CDR3 is TGTGCCAGCAGCCAAGATCGTCAACCGTCGTACGAGCAGTACTTC. Translated: CASSQDRQPSYEQYF.

This clone showed up just once. The CDR3 nucleotides read TGTGCCAGCTTAAGTCCGACCGGGACTGAAGCTTTCTTT. The encoded protein is CASLSPTGTEAFF. V usage is TRBV6-6 and J usage is TRBJ1-1; D gene unclear. Germline V CDR1 and CDR2: MNHNY, SVGAGI (reference sequence). Trimming took 8 bases from V and 5 from J, leaving 15 bases between them. CDR3 length: 13 residues.

V is TRBV2 and J is TRBJ1-3, with D unresolved. Trimming left V 5 bases short and J 0 bases short, with 11 bases between. Per germline, CDR1 SNHLY and CDR2 FYNNEI. This CDR3 is built from 15 residues. CDR3 nucleotide sequence: TGTGCCAGCAGTCTAGGGCCCCGCTCTGGAAACACCATATATTTT. It is translated as CASSLGPRSGNTIYF.

This clone was found once. This chain connects TRBV7-8 to TRBJ2-5; TRBD2 matches 15 bases. Unmatched junction bases numbered 3, after V lost 5 bases and J lost 2 bases. The V gene's germline CDR1 is SGHVS and CDR2 FQNEAQ. The CDR3 has 16 amino acids. The CDR3 protein is CASSRTSGGAQETQYF. CDR3 nucleotides: TGTGCCAGCAGCCGGACTAGCGGGGGGGCTCAAGAGACCCAGTACTTC.

The chain uses TRBV4-1 and TRBJ2-3; TRBD1 aligns across 8 bases. Germline V gene sequence: CDR1 MGHRA, CDR2 YSYEKL. V shed 5 bases and J 6 bases; nucleotides not matched to a gene: 10. The CDR3 loop spans 15 amino acids. The CDR3, as DNA: TGCGCCAGCAGCGTCGGCCAGGGGGCGTGGGATACGCAGTATTTT. Its protein product is CASSVGQGAWDTQYF.

The rearrangement links TRBV6-1 to TRBJ1-1; D is possibly TRBD1 (5 bases). The CDR3 contains 16 residues. Germline lookup yields CDR1 MNHNS and CDR2 SASEGT. The V and J ends lost 4 bases and 0 bases respectively, with 15 bases between them. CDR3 coding DNA: TGTGCCAGCAGTGGGCCGGCTGGGGCGTTGAACACTGAAGCTTTCTTT. Translation gives CASSGPAGALNTEAFF.

V usage is TRBV11-3 and J usage is TRBJ1-1; D call uncertain. The V and J ends lost 5 bases and 1 base respectively, with 8 bases between them. The CDR3 is 13 amino acids. Per the germline V gene, CDR1 is SGHNT and CDR2 is YENEEA. CDR3 coding DNA: TGTGCCAGCAGCGTGGGCGGGAACACTGAAGCTTTCTTT. As protein: CASSVGGNTEAFF. Full variable domain (outside the CDR3, taken from reference TRBV11-3 and TRBJ1-1): EAGVVQSPRYKIIEKKQPVAFWCNPISGHNTLYWYLQNLGQGPELLIRYENEEAVDDSQLPKDRFSAERLKGVDSTLKIQPAELGDSAVYLCASSVGGNTEAFFGQGTRLTVV.

This clone is a singleton in its sample. The chain carries TRBV12-5 and TRBJ1-4; no firm D call. CDR3 length: 14 residues. Per germline, CDR1 LGHNT and CDR2 FRNRAP. V lost 4 bases to trimming and J lost 8 bases, with 14 bases between them. The CDR3 coding sequence is TGTGCTAGTGGTTCCATCTCTATAGGGGAAAAACTGTTTTTT. Translation: CASGSISIGEKLFF.